These T cell receptor beta chains were read from a single sample in a study of CD8 T cells in Susac syndrome. TCRdb redid the calling of the immunoSEQ multiplex PCR reads with MiXCR, one entry per CDR3 protein. The data hold 100,000 to 150,000 distinct CDR3 sequences, with over 85% observed a single time. The specimen sequenced was CD8+ T cells from PBMCs. All receptors derive from a human donor with Susac syndrome. Each CDR3 is given with its conserved first and last residue. The D gene is left open where the match is weak. Size is omitted from some rows. Given values are once, few, many or a class for expanded clones.

TRBJ2-3,TRBV20-1,.,.,TGCAGTGCTAGAACGCTAGCGTCTGAGGCAGATACGCAGTATTTT,CSARTLASEADTQYF
TRBJ2-7,TRBV4-2,.,.,TGTGCCAGCAGCCAAAGCCTTTCCGGGGCAGCCGTCTACGAGCAGTACTTC,CASSQSLSGAAVYEQYF
TRBJ2-7,TRBV7-8,.,TRBD1,TGTGCCAGCGGGACAAACAGGGGCCCCTACGAGCAGTACTTC,CASGTNRGPYEQYF
TRBJ2-1,TRBV15,.,.,TGTGCCACCAGCAGTGGACATACCTACAATGAGCAGTTCTTC,CATSSGHTYNEQFF
TRBJ1-1,TRBV4-1,.,.,TGCGCCAGCAGACCTGAACCGGGAATGAACACTGAAGCTTTCTTT,CASRPEPGMNTEAFF
TRBJ2-2,TRBV12-3/TRBV12-4,.,.,TGTGCCAGCAGTTTGGTGCCAGGGGATGGGGAGCTGTTTTTT,CASSLVPGDGELFF
TRBJ1-1,TRBV30,once,.,TGTGCCTGGGACTCGATTGCAGGGCTCACTGAAGCTTTCTTT,CAWDSIAGLTEAFF
TRBJ1-4,TRBV4-3,.,.,TGCGCCAGCAGCCAGATGCTTAATGAAAAACTGTTTTTT,CASSQMLNEKLFF
TRBJ1-1,TRBV4-1,.,.,TGCGCCAGCAGCCTTCGCGGGGAAACCACTGAAGCTTTCTTT,CASSLRGETTEAFF
TRBJ2-2,TRBV24-1,once,.,TGTGCCACCGTGGCGGATACCGGGGAGCTGTTTTTT,CATVADTGELFF
TRBJ1-1,TRBV28,.,.,TGTGCCAGCAGTATGACCCCCATGAACACTGAAGCTTTCTTT,CASSMTPMNTEAFF
TRBJ1-1,TRBV30,once,TRBD1,TGTGCCTGGGACAGGGGGATTATGAACACTGAAGCTTTCTTT,CAWDRGIMNTEAFF
TRBJ1-6,TRBV7-9,.,TRBD1,TGTGCCAGCAGCCCGGGACAGGGAGATTCACCCCTCCACTTT,CASSPGQGDSPLHF
TRBJ2-5,TRBV7-6,.,TRBD2,TGTGCCAGCATACGATCCGGGAGGCTTGGAGAGACCCAGTACTTC,CASIRSGRLGETQYF
TRBJ2-7,TRBV18,.,TRBD1,TGTGCCAGCTCGCAGACCGGGACAGCTTACGAGCAGTACTTC,CASSQTGTAYEQYF
TRBJ1-1,TRBV9,.,TRBD1,TGTGCCAGCAGCCCTCAGGGGGCCGGGCCTGAAGCTTTCTTT,CASSPQGAGPEAFF
TRBJ1-2,TRBV7-9,.,TRBD1,TGTGCCAGCAGCTCAACGACAGGGGACATCTATGGCTACACCTTC,CASSSTTGDIYGYTF
TRBJ2-5,TRBV4-1,.,TRBD2,TGCGCCAGCAGCCTTGGGGCGGGGGGCGAAGAGACCCAGTACTTC,CASSLGAGGEETQYF
TRBJ2-2,TRBV30,.,.,TGTGCCTGGAGTGGACATGAGGTCGGGGAGCTGTTTTTT,CAWSGHEVGELFF
TRBJ1-2,TRBV7-9,.,.,TGTGCCAGCAGCATACTTGACGGAGGGTATGGCTACACCTTC,CASSILDGGYGYTF
TRBJ2-7,TRBV11-2,.,.,TGTGCCAGCAGCCTCGGGGGGCAGGGTTTATTCGAGCAGTACTTC,CASSLGGQGLFEQYF
TRBJ2-7,TRBV29-1,.,.,TGCAGCGTTGTGCTAGACTACGAGCAGTACTTC,CSVVLDYEQYF
TRBJ1-5,TRBV30,.,.,TGTGCCAGGGCGGCAGGGGGCAATCAGCCCCAGCATTTT,CARAAGGNQPQHF
TRBJ2-5,TRBV4-1,once,.,TGCGCCAGCAGCCAAGAATATATCCAAGAGACCCAGTACTTC,CASSQEYIQETQYF
TRBJ2-7,TRBV27,.,.,TGTGCCAGTCAAAGAGGGTACGAGCAGTACTTC,CASQRGYEQYF
TRBJ2-5,TRBV9,.,TRBD2,TGTGCCAGCAGCGTAGGGGGCGGGGGAGAGACCCAGTACTTC,CASSVGGGGETQYF
TRBJ2-2,TRBV20-1,.,.,TGCAGTGCTGGACGAGGGTATCTGGACACCGGGGAGCTGTTTTTT,CSAGRGYLDTGELFF
TRBJ1-5,TRBV7-9,.,.,TGTGCCAGCAGCTTTTATGGTCAGCCCCAGCATTTT,CASSFYGQPQHF
TRBJ1-5,TRBV6-6,.,TRBD1,TGTGCCAGCAGTTACCTAGACAGGGATGATCAGCCCCAGCATTTT,CASSYLDRDDQPQHF
TRBJ2-3,TRBV5-1,.,TRBD2,TGCGCCAGCAGCACCCGGACTAGCGGGGGCCGCGAGGCAGATACGCAGTATTTT,CASSTRTSGGREADTQYF
TRBJ1-2,TRBV4-1,.,TRBD1,TGCGCCAGCAGCCAGATACGGACAGGGGACAAATACTATGGCTACACCTTC,CASSQIRTGDKYYGYTF
TRBJ1-2,TRBV18,once,.,TGTGCCAGCTCACCACGGCGGTGGAAGACTAACTATGGCTACACCTTC,CASSPRRWKTNYGYTF
TRBJ2-1,TRBV19,.,.,TGTGCCAGTAGTATCGAGTGGTCCTACAATGAGCAGTTCTTC,CASSIEWSYNEQFF
TRBJ2-3,TRBV12-3/TRBV12-4,.,.,TGTGCCAGCACCGGGGCACGATTTACTTCTAGCACAGATACGCAGTATTTT,CASTGARFTSSTDTQYF
TRBJ2-2,TRBV13,.,.,TGTGCCAGCAGCTTTATAAGGTCTTCCGGGGAGCTGTTTTTT,CASSFIRSSGELFF
TRBJ1-1,TRBV30,once,.,TGTGCCTGGGGACATACGAACACTGAAGCTTTCTTT,CAWGHTNTEAFF
TRBJ2-1,TRBV7-8,.,TRBD2,TGTGCCAGCAGGGGGAGCGGGAGTTTCTACAATGAGCAGTTCTTC,CASRGSGSFYNEQFF
TRBJ1-2,TRBV13,.,.,TGTGCCAGCAGCGCGCTGGACAGCCTTGAAGGCTACACCTTC,CASSALDSLEGYTF
TRBJ2-1,TRBV27,.,TRBD2,TGTGCCAGCAGTTTAAACGGCGGACTAGTTTTGGAGCAGTTCTTC,CASSLNGGLVLEQFF
TRBJ1-1,TRBV19,.,.,TGTGCCAGTACCACTTTTGGGGTGGCGAACACTGAAGCTTTCTTT,CASTTFGVANTEAFF
TRBJ2-3,TRBV7-7,.,.,TGTGCTAGCAGCTTAGAGTGGGGGAGCACAGATACGCAGTATTTT,CASSLEWGSTDTQYF
TRBJ2-1,TRBV28,.,.,TGTGCCAGCAGTGCGGATCCTTACAATGAGCAGTTCTTC,CASSADPYNEQFF
TRBJ2-3,TRBV23-1,.,TRBD1,TGCGCCAGCATACAGGGGTCAGATACGCAGTATTTT,CASIQGSDTQYF
TRBJ2-3,TRBV5-6,.,TRBD2,TGTGCCAGCAGAGGCCTAGCGGGACCAAGCACAGATACGCAGTATTTT,CASRGLAGPSTDTQYF
TRBJ1-1,TRBV20-1,.,.,TGCAGTGCGAGGGTTTCCGGACAAGGAGAAACTGAAGCTTTCTTT,CSARVSGQGETEAFF